The 32 T cell receptor beta chains listed next were all sequenced from one sample in a study of shared clonotypes between healthy human individuals. Clones were read by immunoSEQ multiplex PCR, and TCRdb kept only the in-frame ones, dropping some. This sample has 2 million to 3 million clones, with around nine tenths found just once. Sequencing was carried out using naive CD4+ T cells sorted from blood. Subset given: CD45RA+ positively selected. The receptors derive from a man between 18 and 29 years old in good health.

About this clone: A junction boundary mismatches the germline segment, possibly from a read error. J is TRBJ1-2 and V is TRBV7-7; 8 bases align to TRBD1. Germline assignment: CDR1 SSHAT and CDR2 FNYEAQ (reference sequence). The CDR3 contains 14 residues. The CDR3 sequence: CASSLAGGGYGYTF. Here the CDR3 DNA reads TGTGCTAGCAGCTTAGCAGGGGGCGGCTATGGCTACACCTTC.

The rearrangement joins TRBV10-2 to TRBJ1-2; 8 bases line up with TRBD1. Germline CDR1 is WSHSY and CDR2 is SAAADI. The V gene end was trimmed by 0 bases and the J gene end by 8 bases; junction bases not matched to a gene: 2. The CDR3 contains 13 residues. The CDR3 nucleotides are TGCGCCAGCAGTGAGTCCGGGACAGGAGGCTACACCTTC. This encodes CASSESGTGGYTF.

The V gene is TRBV6-6, the J gene TRBJ1-1, with unresolved D. This CDR3 contains 12 residues. V lost 11 bases to trimming and J lost 6 bases, with 16 bases between them. CDR1 is MNHNY and CDR2 is SVGAGI in the germline V gene (reference sequence). CDR3 protein: CAGSWTAAEAFF. The CDR3 DNA follows: TGTGCCGGATCCTGGACGGCCGCTGAAGCTTTCTTT.

V usage is TRBV10-1 and J usage is TRBJ1-1, with D perhaps matching TRBD1 (5 bases). This CDR3 is built from 14 residues. CDR1 WNHNN and CDR2 SYGVQD come from the germline V gene (reference sequence). V lost 2 bases and J 4 bases, leaving 11 bases between the germline ends. DNA of the CDR3: TGCGCCAGCAGTGAGGATCTCAGGGCCACTGAAGCTTTCTTT. Its protein product is CASSEDLRATEAFF.

This clone is a singleton in its sample. The rearrangement joins TRBV11-2 to TRBJ2-7; D is possibly TRBD1 or TRBD2 (5 bases each). The CDR3 contains 16 residues. With 1 base removed from V and 3 bases from J, the gap between germline ends came to 16 bases. Germline V CDR1 and CDR2: SGHAT, FQNNGV. CDR3 region: CASSLVSGLRDYEQYF. CDR3 nucleotides: TGTGCCAGCAGCTTAGTTTCGGGGCTTAGGGACTACGAGCAGTACTTC.

The chain is built from TRBV7-2 and TRBJ2-7; 7 bases align to TRBD1. There are 14 residues in the CDR3. J lost 6 bases, V lost 4 bases, and 9 bases had no gene match. Germline V gives CDR1 SGHTA, CDR2 FQGNSA. The CDR3: CASSSGTALVEQYF. The CDR3 coding sequence is TGTGCCAGCAGCTCCGGGACAGCCTTGGTCGAGCAGTACTTC.

The chain uses TRBV5-1 and TRBJ1-4; D might be TRBD1 (6 bases). The ends were cut back, 2 bases at V and 8 bases at J, with 13 bases in the middle. CDR1 SGHRS and CDR2 YFSETQ come from the germline V gene. The CDR3 covers 14 residues. The CDR3 loop is CASSFAGAKEKLFF. Here the CDR3 DNA reads TGCGCCAGCAGCTTTGCGGGGGCGAAGGAAAAACTGTTTTTT.

This chain joins TRBV2 and TRBJ2-1, with D possibly TRBD2 on 5 matching bases. The CDR3 loop spans 14 amino acids. Germline CDR1 and CDR2: SNHLY and FYNNEI. V was clipped by 1 base and J by 6 bases, with 10 bases between them. The CDR3 DNA sequence: TGTGCCAGCAGTGAAGATCGGGGTAGCAATGAGCAGTTCTTC. Its translation is CASSEDRGSNEQFF.

The CDR3 here is CASQGAYNEQFF. CDR3 bases: TGTGCCAGTCAGGGGGCCTACAATGAGCAGTTCTTC. This chain joins TRBV28 and TRBJ2-1, with TRBD1 identical over 7 bases. The CDR3 has 12 amino acids. V lost 9 bases, J lost 2 bases, and 1 base stayed unmatched. Germline assignment: CDR1 MDHEN and CDR2 SYDVKM.

The gene calls are TRBV30 and TRBJ2-1; D uncertain. Per germline, CDR1 GTSNPN and CDR2 SVGIG (reference sequence). The CDR3 loop spans 13 amino acids. Trimming removed 4 bases from V and 2 bases from J, with 9 bases in between. DNA of the CDR3: TGTGCCTGGAACCAGAGAACCTACAATGAGCAGTTCTTC. Translated, it gives CAWNQRTYNEQFF.

V is TRBV11-2 and J is TRBJ2-1; TRBD2 aligns across 8 bases. The V gene's germline CDR1 is SGHAT and CDR2 FQNNGV. V lost 2 bases to trimming and J lost 5 bases; unmatched junction nucleotides: 5. The CDR3 covers 15 residues. The CDR3 DNA reads TGTGCCAGCAGCTTAAGCGGGAGAACTAACAATGAGCAGTTCTTC. It translates to CASSLSGRTNNEQFF.

CDR3 residues: CASSVDVQTNTGELFF. In DNA, the CDR3 is TGTGCCAGCAGCGTAGATGTACAGACGAACACCGGGGAGCTGTTTTTT. The chain is built from TRBV9 and TRBJ2-2; D gene unclear. The CDR3 length is 16 residues. CDR1 and CDR2 from the germline V gene are SGDLS and YYNGEE. V shed 0 bases and J shed 0 bases, with 9 bases lying between them.

The genes are TRBV7-6 and TRBJ2-5; possible D gene TRBD1, 6 bases. V dropped 0 bases and J dropped 3 bases, with 14 bases sitting between them. Germline lookup yields CDR1 SGHVS and CDR2 FNYEAQ. This CDR3 spans 16 amino acids. CDR3 sequence: CASSLAGRGGEETQYF. The CDR3, as DNA: TGTGCCAGCAGCTTAGCAGGCAGGGGTGGGGAAGAGACCCAGTACTTC.

The chain couples TRBV28 to TRBJ1-5; D is undetermined. The CDR3 extends over 14 amino acids. The V end was cut by 5 bases, the J end by 0 bases, with 8 bases between. Per the germline V gene, CDR1 is MDHEN and CDR2 is SYDVKM. For the CDR3, the DNA is TGTGCCAGCAGTCTCATTAATAGCAATCAGCCCCAGCATTTT. As protein: CASSLINSNQPQHF. The variable domain in full, with the rest retrieved from reference TRBV28 and TRBJ1-5, is DVKVTQSSRYLVKRTGEKVFLECVQDMDHENMFWYRQDPGLGLRLIYFSYDVKMKEKGDIPEGYSVSREKKERFSLILESASTNQTSMYLCASSLINSNQPQHFGDGTRLSIL.

This sequence joins TRBV6-6 and TRBJ2-5; 7 positions agree with TRBD2. V was clipped by 5 bases and J by 0 bases; unmatched bases: 6. Germline lookup yields CDR1 MNHNY and CDR2 SVGAGI (reference sequence). CDR3 length: 15 residues. The CDR3 nucleotides read TGTGCCAGCAGTCACGGGACTAACTACCAAGAGACCCAGTACTTC. Its translation: CASSHGTNYQETQYF.

V gene TRBV6-5 combines with J gene TRBJ2-7; 7 bases line up with TRBD2. This CDR3 is built from 14 residues. From germline, CDR1 is MNHEY and CDR2 SVGAGI. With 6 bases clipped from V and 3 bases from J, the junction kept 8 bases outside the gene matches. The CDR3 region has the DNA TGTGCCAGCAGCCCCTGGGCGGGAGACTACGAGCAGTACTTC. Translation gives CASSPWAGDYEQYF.

The J gene is TRBJ1-2, the V gene TRBV14, with D hard to call. Germline V gene lookup returns CDR1 SGHDN and CDR2 FVKESK. The CDR3 runs 13 residues. The V end was cut by 1 base, the J end by 3 bases, with 6 bases between. The chain's CDR3 is CASSQGGYYGYTF. In nucleotides, the CDR3 is TGTGCCAGCAGCCAAGGCGGATACTATGGCTACACCTTC.

This chain joins TRBV5-1 and TRBJ2-7; D is perhaps TRBD2 (5 bases). Trimming removed 3 bases at V and 7 bases at J, with 17 bases between. This CDR3 is 14 amino acids long. Germline CDR1 SGHRS, CDR2 YFSETQ. The CDR3 coding sequence is TGCGCCAGCAGCTCGGACTCCACCCTTTGGGAGCAGTACTTC. It specifies CASSSDSTLWEQYF.

This clone was seen more than once but under ten times. The J gene is TRBJ2-4, the V gene TRBV2; D ambiguous. The CDR3 contains 13 residues. V lost 4 bases and J 1 base, leaving 5 bases between the germline ends. Germline assignment: CDR1 SNHLY and CDR2 FYNNEI. CDR3 nucleotides: TGTGCCAGCAGTGGGGCGGCCAAAAACATTCAGTACTTC. Its translation: CASSGAAKNIQYF.

The gene calls are TRBV23-1 and TRBJ1-1; no firm D call. TRBV23-1 falls under the ORF class, with uncertain function. V was trimmed by 6 bases and J by 3 bases, leaving 14 bases between them. CDR3 size: 14 residues. This CDR3 is CASSTRGVDTEAFF. CDR3 nucleotide sequence: TGCGCCAGCAGCACACGTGGGGTGGACACTGAAGCTTTCTTT.

The CDR3, as DNA: TGTGCCAGCTACAGGCAGGAAGGTTTGGGCTACACCTTC. Translating it yields CASYRQEGLGYTF. The gene calls are TRBV6-5 and TRBJ1-2; possibly TRBD1 for D (5 bases). V was pared by 8 bases and J by 8 bases, with 18 bases between. Germline V gene lookup returns CDR1 MNHEY and CDR2 SVGAGI. This CDR3 is built from 13 residues.

The chain links TRBV7-2 to TRBJ2-1, with D uncertain. The CDR3 runs 16 residues. Germline CDR1 reads SGHTA; CDR2 reads FQGNSA. The germline V and J ends were trimmed by 6 bases and 2 bases, with 17 bases remaining between them. Here the CDR3 reads CASRSPPPRAYNEQFF. Written as DNA, the CDR3 is TGTGCCAGCAGGTCTCCCCCACCGAGAGCCTACAATGAGCAGTTCTTC.

The J gene is TRBJ2-7, the V gene TRBV7-2, with D unclear. CDR1 SGHTA and CDR2 FQGNSA come from the germline V gene. V was trimmed by 1 base and J by 2 bases, leaving 15 bases between them. The CDR3 covers 16 residues. The CDR3: CASSLEGQVPTYEQYF. The CDR3, as DNA: TGTGCCAGCAGCTTAGAAGGGCAGGTGCCCACCTACGAGCAGTACTTC.

This chain connects TRBV11-2 to TRBJ2-5; the D is unclear. Per germline, CDR1 SGHAT and CDR2 FQNNGV. The CDR3 length is 13 residues. The ends were cut back, 5 bases at V and 5 bases at J, with 12 bases in the middle. CDR3 sequence (DNA): TGTGCCAGCAGCACCGGCCTTTGGGAGACCCAGTACTTC. Translation: CASSTGLWETQYF.

The chain links TRBV7-9 to TRBJ1-5, with D unresolved. The germline V gene encodes CDR1 SEHNR and CDR2 FQNEAQ (reference sequence). Trimming took off 1 base at V and 7 bases at J, with 17 bases between the two ends. The CDR3 runs to 16 residues. Here the CDR3 DNA reads TGTGCCAGCAGCTTAGAGGTGGGAGGGTCGGGACAGCCCCAGCATTTT. This translates into CASSLEVGGSGQPQHF.

This rearrangement joins TRBV19 to TRBJ2-2; no firm D call. This CDR3 is built from 16 residues. Trimming took 4 bases from V and 2 from J, leaving 14 bases between them. Germline CDR1 is LNHDA and CDR2 is SQIVND (reference sequence). CDR3 loop: CASSTPALGNTGELFF. CDR3 nucleotide sequence: TGTGCCAGTAGTACCCCTGCTCTGGGTAACACCGGGGAGCTGTTTTTT. Filled out from reference TRBV19 and TRBJ2-2, the complete variable domain reads DGGITQSPKYLFRKEGQNVTLSCEQNLNHDAMYWYRQDPGQGLRLIYYSQIVNDFQKGDIAEGYSVSREKKESFPLTVTSAQKNPTAFYLCASSTPALGNTGELFFGEGSRLTVL.

With respect to this clone: This specimen includes other DNA sequences encoding the same CDR3. The rearrangement links TRBV5-1 to TRBJ2-5; D unclear. Trimming took off 2 bases at V and 3 bases at J, with 5 bases between the two ends. CDR3 length: 12 residues. Germline-derived CDR1 and CDR2 are SGHRS and YFSETQ. The CDR3 loop is CASSLGKETQYF. The CDR3 bases are TGCGCCAGCAGCTTAGGAAAAGAGACCCAGTACTTC.

As concerns this clone: The sample carries other DNA sequences with the same CDR3. V gene TRBV11-3 combines with J gene TRBJ1-1; possibly TRBD1 for D (5 bases). The CDR3 has 15 amino acids. Germline V gene sequence: CDR1 SGHNT, CDR2 YENEEA. V was cut by 0 bases and J by 0 bases, with 8 bases left in between. CDR3 region: CASSLDRGVNTEAFF. DNA for the CDR3: TGTGCCAGCAGCTTAGACCGGGGGGTGAACACTGAAGCTTTCTTT.

CDR3 amino acids: CASSSRLAGGLETQYF. The CDR3 DNA follows: TGTGCCAGCAGCTCCCGACTAGCGGGGGGACTGGAGACCCAGTACTTC. V and J are TRBV5-4 and TRBJ2-5; 13 positions match TRBD2. The length of the CDR3 is 16 residues. V shed 3 bases, J shed 5 bases, and the junction held 7 bases outside the gene matches. The germline gives CDR1 SGHNT, CDR2 YYREEE (reference sequence).

CDR3 in DNA: TGTGCCATCAGTGAGTCGAAGACGTTCCCCTCCTCTGGAAACACCATATATTTT. Its protein is CAISESKTFPSSGNTIYF. The J gene is TRBJ1-3, the V gene TRBV10-3, with D hard to call. CDR3 length equals 18 residues. The germline V gene has CDR1 ENHRY and CDR2 SYGVKD. The V end was cut by 0 bases, the J end by 0 bases, with 15 bases between.

The chain combines TRBV6-5 with TRBJ2-5; D remains unclear. The germline gives CDR1 MNHEY, CDR2 SVGAGI. This CDR3 spans 13 amino acids. Trimming took off 6 bases at V and 5 bases at J, with 13 bases between the two ends. The CDR3 protein is CASRRAHWETQYF. The CDR3 DNA follows: TGTGCCAGCAGGCGAGCGCATTGGGAGACCCAGTACTTC.

The chain joins TRBV18 to TRBJ2-7, with 16 bases aligning to TRBD2. Germline V CDR1 and CDR2: KGHSH, LQKENI. V trimming: 4 bases; J trimming: 5 bases; junction bases outside the gene matches: 5. CDR3 length: 16 amino acids. In DNA form, the CDR3 reads TGTGCCAGCTCACAAGGGACTAGCGGGAGGGGGAACGAGCAGTACTTC. This translates into CASSQGTSGRGNEQYF.